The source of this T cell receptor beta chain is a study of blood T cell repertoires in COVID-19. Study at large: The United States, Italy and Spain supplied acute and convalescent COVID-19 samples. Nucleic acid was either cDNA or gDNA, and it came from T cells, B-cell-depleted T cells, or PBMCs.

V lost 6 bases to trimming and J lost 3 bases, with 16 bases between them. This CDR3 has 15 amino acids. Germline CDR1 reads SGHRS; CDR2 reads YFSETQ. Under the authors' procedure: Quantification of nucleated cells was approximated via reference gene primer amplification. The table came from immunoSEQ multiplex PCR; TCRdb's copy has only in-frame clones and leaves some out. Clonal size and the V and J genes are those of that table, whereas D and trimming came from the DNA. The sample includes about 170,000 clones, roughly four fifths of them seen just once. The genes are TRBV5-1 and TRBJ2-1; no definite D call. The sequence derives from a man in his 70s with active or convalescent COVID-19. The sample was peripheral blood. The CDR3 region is CASTHERLRYNEQFF. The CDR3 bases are TGCGCCAGCACTCACGAGAGGTTGCGCTACAATGAGCAGTTCTTC.